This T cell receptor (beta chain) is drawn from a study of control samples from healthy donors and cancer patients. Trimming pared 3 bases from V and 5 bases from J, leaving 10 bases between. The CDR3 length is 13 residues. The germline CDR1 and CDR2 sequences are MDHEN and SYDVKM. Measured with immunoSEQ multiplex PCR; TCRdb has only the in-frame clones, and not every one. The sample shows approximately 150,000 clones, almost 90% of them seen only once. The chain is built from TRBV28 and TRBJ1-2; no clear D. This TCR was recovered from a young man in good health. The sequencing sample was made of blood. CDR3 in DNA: TGTGCCAGCAGTTTGGCAGGTCTTTATGGCTACACCTTC. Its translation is CASSLAGLYGYTF.